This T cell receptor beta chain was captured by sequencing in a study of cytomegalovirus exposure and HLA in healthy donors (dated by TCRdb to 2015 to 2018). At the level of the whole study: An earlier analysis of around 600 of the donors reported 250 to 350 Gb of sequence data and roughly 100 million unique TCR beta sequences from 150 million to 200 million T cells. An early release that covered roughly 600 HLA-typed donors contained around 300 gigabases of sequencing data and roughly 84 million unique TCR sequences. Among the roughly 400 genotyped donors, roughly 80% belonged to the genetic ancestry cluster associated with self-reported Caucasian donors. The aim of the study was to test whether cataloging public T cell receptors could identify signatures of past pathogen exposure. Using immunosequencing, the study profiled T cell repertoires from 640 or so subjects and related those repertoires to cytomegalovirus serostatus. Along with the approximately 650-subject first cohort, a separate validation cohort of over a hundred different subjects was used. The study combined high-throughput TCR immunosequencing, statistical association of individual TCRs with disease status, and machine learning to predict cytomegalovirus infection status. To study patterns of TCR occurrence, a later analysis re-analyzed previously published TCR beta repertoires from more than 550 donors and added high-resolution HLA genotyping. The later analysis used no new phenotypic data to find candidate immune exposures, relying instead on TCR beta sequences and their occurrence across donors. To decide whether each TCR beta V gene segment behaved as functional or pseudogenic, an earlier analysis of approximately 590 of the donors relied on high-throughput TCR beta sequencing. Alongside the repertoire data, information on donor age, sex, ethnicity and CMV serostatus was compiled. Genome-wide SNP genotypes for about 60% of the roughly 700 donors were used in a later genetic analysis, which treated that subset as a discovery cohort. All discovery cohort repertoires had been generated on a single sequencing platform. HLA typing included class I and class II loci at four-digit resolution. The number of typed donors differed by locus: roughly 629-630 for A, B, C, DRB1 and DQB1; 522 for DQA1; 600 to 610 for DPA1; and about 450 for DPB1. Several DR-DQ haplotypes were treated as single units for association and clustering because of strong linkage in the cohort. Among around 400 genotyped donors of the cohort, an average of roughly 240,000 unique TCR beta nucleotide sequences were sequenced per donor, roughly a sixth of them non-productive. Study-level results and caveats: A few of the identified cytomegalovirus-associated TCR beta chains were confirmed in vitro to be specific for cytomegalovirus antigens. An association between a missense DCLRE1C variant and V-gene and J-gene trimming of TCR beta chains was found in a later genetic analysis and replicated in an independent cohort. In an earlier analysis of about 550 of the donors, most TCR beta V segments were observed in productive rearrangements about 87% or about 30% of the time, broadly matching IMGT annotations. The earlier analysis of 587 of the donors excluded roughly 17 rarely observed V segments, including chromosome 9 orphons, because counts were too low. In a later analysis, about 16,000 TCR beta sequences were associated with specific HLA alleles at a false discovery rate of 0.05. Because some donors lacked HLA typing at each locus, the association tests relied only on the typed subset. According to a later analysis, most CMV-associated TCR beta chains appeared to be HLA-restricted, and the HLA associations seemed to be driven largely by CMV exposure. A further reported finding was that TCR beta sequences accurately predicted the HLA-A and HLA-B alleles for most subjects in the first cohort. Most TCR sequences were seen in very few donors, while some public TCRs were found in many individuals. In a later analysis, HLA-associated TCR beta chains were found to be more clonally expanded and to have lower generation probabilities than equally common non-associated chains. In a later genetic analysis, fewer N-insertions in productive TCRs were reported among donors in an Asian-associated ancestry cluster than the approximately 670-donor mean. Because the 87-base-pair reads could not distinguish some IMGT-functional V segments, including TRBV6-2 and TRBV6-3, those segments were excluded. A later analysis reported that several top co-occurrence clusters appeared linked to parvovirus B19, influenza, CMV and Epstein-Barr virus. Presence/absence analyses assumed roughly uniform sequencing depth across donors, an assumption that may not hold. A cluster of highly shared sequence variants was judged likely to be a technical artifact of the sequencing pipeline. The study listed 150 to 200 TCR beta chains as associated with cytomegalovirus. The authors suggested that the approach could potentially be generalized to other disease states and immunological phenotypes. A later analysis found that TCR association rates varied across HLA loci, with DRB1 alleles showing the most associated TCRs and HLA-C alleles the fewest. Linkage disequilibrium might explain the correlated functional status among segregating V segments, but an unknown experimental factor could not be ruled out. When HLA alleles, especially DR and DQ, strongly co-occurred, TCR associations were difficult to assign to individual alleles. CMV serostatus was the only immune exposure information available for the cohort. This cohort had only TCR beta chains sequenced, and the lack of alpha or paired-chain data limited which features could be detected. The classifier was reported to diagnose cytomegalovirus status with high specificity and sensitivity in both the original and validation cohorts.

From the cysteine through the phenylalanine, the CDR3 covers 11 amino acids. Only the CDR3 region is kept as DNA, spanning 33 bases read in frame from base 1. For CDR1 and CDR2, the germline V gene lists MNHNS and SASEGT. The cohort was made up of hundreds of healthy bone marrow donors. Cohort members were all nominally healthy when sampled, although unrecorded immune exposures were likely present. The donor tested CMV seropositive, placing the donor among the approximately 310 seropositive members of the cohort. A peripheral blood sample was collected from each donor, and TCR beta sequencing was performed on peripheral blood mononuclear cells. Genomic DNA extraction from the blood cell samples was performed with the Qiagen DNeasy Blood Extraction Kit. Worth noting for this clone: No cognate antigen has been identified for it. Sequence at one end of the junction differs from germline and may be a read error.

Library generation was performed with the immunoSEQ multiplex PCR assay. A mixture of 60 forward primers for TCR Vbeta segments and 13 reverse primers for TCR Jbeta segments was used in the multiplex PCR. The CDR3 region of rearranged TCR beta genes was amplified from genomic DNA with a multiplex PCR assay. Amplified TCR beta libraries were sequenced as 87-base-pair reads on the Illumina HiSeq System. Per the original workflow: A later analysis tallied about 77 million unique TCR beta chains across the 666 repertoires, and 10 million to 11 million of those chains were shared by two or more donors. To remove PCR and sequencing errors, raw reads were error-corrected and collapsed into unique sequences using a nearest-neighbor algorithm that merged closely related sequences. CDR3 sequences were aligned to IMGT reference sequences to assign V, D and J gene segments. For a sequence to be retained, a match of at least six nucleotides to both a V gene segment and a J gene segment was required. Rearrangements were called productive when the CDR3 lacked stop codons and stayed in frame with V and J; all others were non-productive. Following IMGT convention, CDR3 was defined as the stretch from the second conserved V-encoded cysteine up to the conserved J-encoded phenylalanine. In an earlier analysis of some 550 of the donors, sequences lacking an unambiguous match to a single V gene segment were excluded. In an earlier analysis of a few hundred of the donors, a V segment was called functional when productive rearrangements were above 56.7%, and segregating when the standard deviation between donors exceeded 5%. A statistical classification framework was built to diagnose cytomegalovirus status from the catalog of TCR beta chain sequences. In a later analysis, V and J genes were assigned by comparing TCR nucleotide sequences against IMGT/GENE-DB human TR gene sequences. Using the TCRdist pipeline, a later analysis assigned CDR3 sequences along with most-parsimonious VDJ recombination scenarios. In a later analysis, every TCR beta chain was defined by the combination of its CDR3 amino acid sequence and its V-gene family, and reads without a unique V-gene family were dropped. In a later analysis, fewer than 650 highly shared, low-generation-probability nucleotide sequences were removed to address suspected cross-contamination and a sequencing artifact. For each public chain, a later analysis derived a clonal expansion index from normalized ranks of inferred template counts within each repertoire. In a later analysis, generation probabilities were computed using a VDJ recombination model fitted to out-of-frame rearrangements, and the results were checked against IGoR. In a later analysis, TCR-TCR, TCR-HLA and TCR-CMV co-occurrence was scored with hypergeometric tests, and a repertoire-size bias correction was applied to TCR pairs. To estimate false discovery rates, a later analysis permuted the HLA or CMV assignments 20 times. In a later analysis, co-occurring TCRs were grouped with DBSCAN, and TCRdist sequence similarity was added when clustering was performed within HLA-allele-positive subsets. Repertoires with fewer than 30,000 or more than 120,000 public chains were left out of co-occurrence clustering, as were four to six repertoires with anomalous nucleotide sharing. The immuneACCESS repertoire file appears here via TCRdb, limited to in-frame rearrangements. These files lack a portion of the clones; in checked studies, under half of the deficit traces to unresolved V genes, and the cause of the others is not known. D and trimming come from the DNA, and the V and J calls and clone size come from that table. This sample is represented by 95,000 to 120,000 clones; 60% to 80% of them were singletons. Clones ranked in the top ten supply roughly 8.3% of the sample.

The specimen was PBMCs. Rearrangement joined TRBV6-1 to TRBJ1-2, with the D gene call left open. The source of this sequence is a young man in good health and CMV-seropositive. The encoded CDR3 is CASSDRGGYPF. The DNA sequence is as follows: TGTGCCAGCAGTGACCGAGGAGGCTACCCCTTC.